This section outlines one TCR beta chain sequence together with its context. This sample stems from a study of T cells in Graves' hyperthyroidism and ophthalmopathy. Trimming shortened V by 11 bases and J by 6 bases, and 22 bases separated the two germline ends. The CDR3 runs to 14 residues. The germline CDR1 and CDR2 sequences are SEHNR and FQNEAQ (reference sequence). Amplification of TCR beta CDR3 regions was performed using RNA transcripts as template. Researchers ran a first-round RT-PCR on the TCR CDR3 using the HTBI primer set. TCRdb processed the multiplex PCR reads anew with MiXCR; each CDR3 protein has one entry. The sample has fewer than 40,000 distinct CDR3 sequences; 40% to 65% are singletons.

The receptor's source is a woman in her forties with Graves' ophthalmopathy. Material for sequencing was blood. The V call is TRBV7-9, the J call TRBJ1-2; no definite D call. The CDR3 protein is CAWTQAGRGNGYTF. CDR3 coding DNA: TGTGCCTGGACCCAAGCCGGACGTGGGAATGGCTACACCTTC.